Shown below are 32 T cell receptor beta chains from a single sample sequenced in a study of T cell responses to AZD1222 COVID-19 vaccine. Here immunoSEQ multiplex PCR was the method, and the copy in TCRdb shows in-frame clones only, minus some. The sample yields 170,000 or so clones, just over 90% seen once. Sample: peripheral blood, taken on day 0 of AZD1222 vaccination. Every receptor here comes from an adult in good health.

The V and J genes are TRBV6-2 or TRBV6-3 and TRBJ1-3; TRBD1 matches 7 bases. V gave up 6 bases and J gave up 2 bases; unmatched junction bases: 4. Germline assignment: CDR1 MNHEY and CDR2 SVGEGT. The CDR3 has 14 amino acids. The CDR3 DNA follows: TGTGCCAGCAGCAAGACAGGGACTGGAAACACCATATATTTT. It specifies CASSKTGTGNTIYF.

This CDR3 reads CASSYSHGSGQPQHF. CDR3 DNA sequence: TGTGCCAGCAGTTACTCGCACGGTTCGGGCCAGCCCCAGCATTTT. The chain employs TRBV6-5 and TRBJ1-5; D is unresolved. Germline CDR1 reads MNHEY; CDR2 reads SVGAGI. With 0 bases removed from V and 7 bases from J, the gap between germline ends came to 13 bases. This CDR3 has 15 amino acids.

J is TRBJ2-1 and V is TRBV6-5, with TRBD2 matching 7 bases. The ends lost 2 bases at V and 12 bases at J; junction bases unmatched: 10. Looked up from germline, CDR1 is MNHEY and CDR2 is SVGAGI. The CDR3 length is 14 residues. The CDR3 reads CASSYLAVDLGQFF. The CDR3 coding sequence is TGTGCCAGCAGTTACCTAGCGGTCGACTTGGGGCAGTTCTTC.

This chain connects TRBV19 to TRBJ1-4, with TRBD1 matching over 7 bases. The junction had 8 bases not matched to a gene; V was cut back by 7 bases and J by 3 bases. Germline CDR1 reads LNHDA; CDR2 reads SQIVND (reference sequence). This CDR3 contains 15 residues. The CDR3 coding sequence is TGTGCCAGTAACACCCGGGACAGCCCTAATGAAAAACTGTTTTTT. Protein product: CASNTRDSPNEKLFF.

The chain is built from TRBV27 and TRBJ2-7; D might be TRBD1 or TRBD2, each matching 5 bases. Trimming shortened V by 8 bases and J by 4 bases, and 6 bases separated the two germline ends. The germline gives CDR1 MNHEY, CDR2 SMNVEV (reference sequence). This CDR3 spans 10 amino acids. CDR3 coding DNA: TGTGCCAGCGGGGGATACGAGCAGTACTTC. It is translated as CASGGYEQYF.

The V gene is TRBV11-3, the J gene TRBJ1-1; TRBD1 might be the D (5 bases). Germline V lookup: CDR1 SGHNT, CDR2 YENEEA. V gave up 2 bases and J gave up 5 bases, with 15 bases separating them. This CDR3 is built from 15 residues. The CDR3, as DNA: TGTGCCAGCAGCTTAAATCAGGGTCGGACGACTGAAGCTTTCTTT. Its protein is CASSLNQGRTTEAFF.

V usage is TRBV7-2 and J usage is TRBJ1-4; D is ambiguous. This CDR3 has 13 residues. Per germline, CDR1 SGHTA and CDR2 FQGNSA. The V end was cut by 2 bases, the J end by 8 bases, with 9 bases between. CDR3 nucleotide sequence: TGTGCCAGCAGCTTACTTTCCAGGGAAAAACTGTTTTTT. Amino acid sequence: CASSLLSREKLFF.

J is TRBJ2-3 and V is TRBV7-9; TRBD2 is a possible D gene (5 bases). This CDR3 comprises 13 residues. Germline assignment: CDR1 SEHNR and CDR2 FQNEAQ (reference sequence). Trimming stripped 8 bases from V and 0 bases from J, with 9 bases between. The CDR3 loop is CASSGLSTDTQYF. The CDR3 nucleotides read TGTGCCAGCTCTGGACTTAGCACAGATACGCAGTATTTT.

This sequence joins TRBV5-1 and TRBJ1-5; possibly TRBD1 for D (5 bases). Trimming left V 2 bases short and J 3 bases short, with 18 bases between. Germline CDR1 reads SGHRS; CDR2 reads YFSETQ. The CDR3 runs to 17 residues. Written as DNA, the CDR3 is TGCGCCAGCAGCTTTACTCCCCAGGGTATGTTCAATCAGCCCCAGCATTTT. This sequence encodes CASSFTPQGMFNQPQHF.

CDR3 DNA: TGTGCCAGCAGTTTAAGGAGGACCCAGAACACTGAAGCTTTCTTT. Translated, it gives CASSLRRTQNTEAFF. The genes are TRBV28 and TRBJ1-1, with no clear D. The germline gives CDR1 MDHEN, CDR2 SYDVKM. The CDR3 spans 15 residues. The V and J ends lost 2 bases and 1 base respectively, with 11 bases between them. The whole variable domain, filled in from reference TRBV28 and TRBJ1-1, reads DVKVTQSSRYLVKRTGEKVFLECVQDMDHENMFWYRQDPGLGLRLIYFSYDVKMKEKGDIPEGYSVSREKKERFSLILESASTNQTSMYLCASSLRRTQNTEAFFGQGTRLTVV.

V usage is TRBV6-5 and J usage is TRBJ2-5, with unresolved D. Per the germline V gene, CDR1 is MNHEY and CDR2 is SVGAGI. V was clipped by 6 bases and J by 0 bases, with 8 bases between them. The CDR3 has 13 residues. The CDR3 DNA sequence: TGTGCCAGCAGCGACGGGTACCAAGAGACCCAGTACTTC. It yields the protein CASSDGYQETQYF.

Only a few counts were recorded for this clone. V and J are TRBV9 and TRBJ1-5, with no clear D. Trimming took off 5 bases at V and 2 bases at J, with 11 bases between the two ends. Germline V gene lookup returns CDR1 SGDLS and CDR2 YYNGEE. The CDR3 contains 14 residues. The CDR3 protein is CASRRRSGNQPQHF. CDR3 coding DNA: TGTGCCAGCAGGCGAAGGTCGGGCAATCAGCCCCAGCATTTT. The whole variable domain, remainder taken from reference TRBV9 and TRBJ1-5, is DSGVTQTPKHLITATGQRVTLRCSPRSGDLSVYWYQQSLDQGLQFLIQYYNGEERAKGNILERFSAQQFPDLHSELNLSSLELGDSALYFCASRRRSGNQPQHFGDGTRLSIL.

The chain combines TRBV28 with TRBJ1-5; tentative D call: TRBD1 (6 bases). The V gene's germline CDR1 is MDHEN and CDR2 SYDVKM. Trimming cost V 7 bases and J 5 bases, with 12 bases left between them. This CDR3 is built from 13 residues. CDR3 sequence reads: CASIGTPDQPQHF. DNA of the CDR3: TGTGCCAGCATTGGGACACCCGATCAGCCCCAGCATTTT.

This chain joins TRBV6-5 and TRBJ2-1; D not certain. The V gene lost 7 bases and the J gene lost 2 bases, with 15 bases spanning the gap. CDR1 is MNHEY, CDR2 SVGAGI, per germline. This CDR3 spans 15 amino acids. This CDR3 reads CASTLWQAPYNEQFF. The CDR3, as DNA: TGTGCCAGCACCCTATGGCAGGCCCCCTACAATGAGCAGTTCTTC.

This clone was seen more than once but under ten times. The rearrangement links TRBV7-2 to TRBJ2-5; no firm D call. Trimming pared 4 bases from V and 1 base from J, leaving 10 bases between. The CDR3 extends over 14 amino acids. Germline CDR1 and CDR2: SGHTA and FQGNSA. The CDR3 coding sequence is TGTGCCAGCAGCTCCCAGGCATTCCAAGAGACCCAGTACTTC. This gives the protein CASSSQAFQETQYF.

The table lists this clone with a count of one. The V gene is TRBV11-3, the J gene TRBJ2-2; D is tentatively TRBD1 or TRBD2 (7 bases each). The germline V gene has CDR1 SGHNT and CDR2 YENEEA. V was cut by 0 bases and J by 4 bases, with 15 bases left in between. This CDR3 comprises 17 residues. CDR3 sequence: CASSLDLTGRGTGELFF. The DNA for the CDR3 is TGTGCCAGCAGCTTAGATCTGACAGGGAGGGGCACCGGGGAGCTGTTTTTT.

The chain is built from TRBV11-2 and TRBJ1-2; no firm D call. This CDR3 comprises 12 residues. V lost 6 bases and J lost 3, with 8 bases in between. Germline V lookup: CDR1 SGHAT, CDR2 FQNNGV. This chain's CDR3 is CASSGNDYGYTF. The CDR3 DNA sequence: TGTGCCAGCAGTGGTAACGACTATGGCTACACCTTC.

The chain carries TRBV28 and TRBJ2-7; D is undetermined. V was pared by 7 bases and J by 3 bases, with 7 bases between. The CDR3 extends over 11 amino acids. In germline, CDR1 is MDHEN, CDR2 SYDVKM. CDR3 sequence (DNA): TGTGCCAGCACCACGCGCTACGAGCAGTACTTC. Encoded protein: CASTTRYEQYF. The full variable domain, with the rest looked up from reference TRBV28 and TRBJ2-7, is DVKVTQSSRYLVKRTGEKVFLECVQDMDHENMFWYRQDPGLGLRLIYFSYDVKMKEKGDIPEGYSVSREKKERFSLILESASTNQTSMYLCASTTRYEQYFGPGTRLTVT.

The chain combines TRBV5-1 with TRBJ2-2; D gene ambiguous. CDR1 and CDR2 (germline): SGHRS, YFSETQ. Trimming removed 0 bases at V and 3 bases at J, with 6 bases between. CDR3 length: 14 residues. The CDR3 loop is CASSLGGDTGELFF. DNA of the CDR3: TGCGCCAGCAGCTTGGGTGGGGACACCGGGGAGCTGTTTTTT.

The rearrangement links TRBV7-6 to TRBJ2-1; D possibly matches TRBD1 or TRBD2 (6 bases each). V shed 4 bases and J shed 7 bases, with 20 bases lying between them. The V gene's germline CDR1 is SGHVS and CDR2 FNYEAQ. The CDR3 runs to 16 residues. CDR3 DNA sequence: TGTGCCAGCAGCTCCAGTGTAGGGGGGATGAGGAATGAGCAGTTCTTC. Translated, it gives CASSSSVGGMRNEQFF.

This rearrangement joins TRBV4-1 to TRBJ2-5; 8 bases align to TRBD1. The J segment lost 5 bases and the V segment lost 6 bases, leaving 14 bases of the junction unmatched. CDR3 length: 16 amino acids. Per the germline V gene, CDR1 is MGHRA and CDR2 is YSYEKL. CDR3 DNA: TGCGCCAGCAGAGGGGGGACAGGCGGCTCGAAGGAGACCCAGTACTTC. This translates into CASRGGTGGSKETQYF.

The rearrangement joins TRBV13 to TRBJ2-5, with D possibly called TRBD1 or TRBD2 (5 bases each). Germline V gene sequence: CDR1 PRHDT, CDR2 FYEKMQ (reference sequence). Trimming cost V 3 bases and J 3 bases, with 11 bases left between them. CDR3 length equals 14 residues. The CDR3 loop reads CASSLGPPEETQYF. The DNA of the CDR3 is TGTGCCAGCAGCTTGGGACCGCCGGAAGAGACCCAGTACTTC.

The CDR3 protein is CASRTLDRAGGDAEAFF. In DNA, the CDR3 is TGTGCAAGTCGTACCTTAGACAGGGCGGGAGGTGACGCTGAAGCTTTCTTT. V and J are TRBV12-2 and TRBJ1-1. TRBV12-2 is tagged as a pseudogene. The CDR3 length is 17 residues.

The rearrangement uses TRBV6-2 or TRBV6-3 and TRBJ1-4; D is unclear. Germline V gives CDR1 MNHEY, CDR2 SVGEGT. This CDR3 spans 14 amino acids. V lost 0 bases to trimming and J lost 9 bases, with 11 bases between them. DNA of the CDR3: TGTGCCAGCAGTTACTCTTTTACAGCCCAAAAACTGTTTTTT. As protein: CASSYSFTAQKLFF.

The rearrangement uses TRBV28 and TRBJ2-7; 12 positions agree with TRBD1. V was pared by 2 bases and J by 4 bases, with 3 bases of the junction left unmatched. Per germline, CDR1 MDHEN and CDR2 SYDVKM. The CDR3 has 15 residues. Here the CDR3 DNA reads TGTGCCAGCAGTTTAGGGGGACAGGGGGCATACGAGCAGTACTTC. It specifies CASSLGGQGAYEQYF.

The chain carries TRBV6-5 and TRBJ1-5, with 10 bases matching TRBD1. This CDR3 contains 15 residues. V gave up 4 bases and J gave up 3 bases; unmatched junction bases: 3. Per germline, CDR1 MNHEY and CDR2 SVGAGI. The CDR3: CASSWDRGYNQPQHF. DNA for the CDR3: TGTGCCAGCAGTTGGGACAGGGGCTACAATCAGCCCCAGCATTTT.

The chain has TRBV2 and TRBJ1-4; TRBD1 matches at 8 bases. CDR3 length: 14 residues. V lost 11 bases, J lost 10 bases, and 15 bases stayed unmatched. CDR1 and CDR2 from the germline V gene are SNHLY and FYNNEI. CDR3: CASRTGPQQGKLFF. CDR3 DNA sequence: TGTGCCTCCCGGACAGGGCCACAACAGGGAAAACTGTTTTTT.

The rearrangement uses TRBV12-3 or TRBV12-4 and TRBJ2-5, with TRBD2 identical over 10 bases. The CDR3 is 13 residues long. The junction had 3 bases not matched to a gene; V was cut back by 6 bases and J by 5 bases. CDR3 protein: CASSRGLAETQYF. The CDR3 DNA is TGTGCCAGCAGCAGGGGACTAGCGGAGACCCAGTACTTC.

The chain is built from TRBV2 and TRBJ1-6; D gene unclear. The germline V gene has CDR1 SNHLY and CDR2 FYNNEI. The CDR3 loop spans 15 amino acids. V dropped 7 bases and J dropped 3 bases, with 13 bases sitting between them. CDR3: CASNRSPYYNSPLHF. The CDR3 DNA sequence: TGTGCCAGCAATAGGTCGCCATACTATAATTCACCCCTCCACTTT.

The genes are TRBV19 and TRBJ1-5; 7 nucleotides line up with TRBD1. The germline V gene encodes CDR1 LNHDA and CDR2 SQIVND (reference sequence). The CDR3 length is 15 residues. V shed 1 base, J shed 4 bases, and the junction held 4 bases outside the gene matches. The CDR3 loop is CASSIVKGANQPQHF. The CDR3, as DNA: TGTGCCAGTAGTATAGTGAAGGGGGCGAATCAGCCCCAGCATTTT. Using reference TRBV19 and TRBJ1-5 for the parts outside the CDR3, the full variable domain is DGGITQSPKYLFRKEGQNVTLSCEQNLNHDAMYWYRQDPGQGLRLIYYSQIVNDFQKGDIAEGYSVSREKKESFPLTVTSAQKNPTAFYLCASSIVKGANQPQHFGDGTRLSIL.

V gene TRBV29-1 combines with J gene TRBJ2-5, with D possibly matching TRBD2 (5 bases). CDR3 size: 13 residues. Germline CDR1 is SQVTM and CDR2 is ANQGSEA. The germline V and J ends were trimmed by 3 bases and 6 bases, with 14 bases remaining between them. CDR3 sequence: CSVEPSLFKTQYF. CDR3 in DNA: TGCAGCGTTGAGCCTAGCTTATTCAAGACCCAGTACTTC. The full variable domain, rest sourced from reference TRBV29-1 and TRBJ2-5, is SAVISQKPSRDICQRGTSLTIQCQVDSQVTMMFWYRQQPGQSLTLIATANQGSEATYESGFVIDKFPISRPNLTFSTLTVSNMSPEDSSIYLCSVEPSLFKTQYFGPGTRLLVL.

The chain couples TRBV28 to TRBJ2-7; D possibly corresponds to TRBD2 (6 bases). The germline V gene has CDR1 MDHEN and CDR2 SYDVKM. This CDR3 is built from 14 residues. Trimming stripped 7 bases from V and 4 bases from J, with 17 bases between. The CDR3 loop reads CASMRGTLPYEQYF. DNA of the CDR3: TGTGCCAGCATGCGGGGCACCCTTCCTTACGAGCAGTACTTC.